In its sample, the clone carrying this T cell receptor beta chain was seen a few times. The data belong to a study of blood T cells in healthy people across ages. Germline V gene data show CDR1 as DFQATT and CDR2 as SNEGSKA (reference sequence). The CDR3 is made up of 15 amino acids. J was trimmed by 0 bases and V by 3 bases; bases with no gene match: 6. PCR was performed a second time for roughly 6 to 12 cycles using a sample-barcoded 5' primer and a J-beta primer mix. MiXCR was run by TCRdb on the 5' RACE reads, yielding one entry per CDR3 protein. The sample contains roughly 700,000 distinct CDR3 sequences, approximately 49% of which appear only once.

The sample consisted of blood. This sequence was found in a woman aged 60-75 years in good health. This chain connects TRBV20-1 to TRBJ2-7; the match to TRBD2 covers 9 bases. The CDR3 DNA sequence: TGCAGTGCTAGGGACGGCGGGAGGGCCTCCTACGAGCAGTACTTC. Translation: CSARDGGRASYEQYF.